The sequence of this T cell receptor beta chain was determined in a study of vaccination effects on CD4 cells after COVID-19. Study-wide context: Post-vaccine specimens arrived a median 72 days past the second dose.

To note about this clone: The antigen remains undetermined.

General observations from the study: Sampling in the study covered few convalescent patients and included no early post-infection timepoints. Just 1 of 255 vaccine-induced clones in healthy recipients was cross-reactive.

Method: immunoSEQ multiplex PCR; TCRdb's copy keeps in-frame clones and lacks some. The profile covers tens of thousands of clones, with roughly 79% appearing a single time and roughly 5.7% taken by the ten largest. The trim removed 5 bases at V and 7 bases at J, leaving 4 bases unmatched. The CDR3 is 12 residues long. CDR1 SEHNR and CDR2 FQNEAQ come from the germline V gene (reference sequence). Pools of viral peptides were used by the ViraFEST assay to expand antigen-specific CD4+ T cells ahead of sequencing. Following culture for approximately 11 days, CD4+ T cells were isolated. It was two doses of either the BNT162b2 or mRNA-1273 vaccine that participants received. Cultures had half their medium replaced with IL-2 medium on days 3 and 7.

The chain uses TRBV7-9 and TRBJ1-2; 7 nucleotides match TRBD1. The receptor comes from a human donor who received a COVID-19 vaccine. Some clones in this sample may be carry-over from other donors' samples. The sample here was CD4+ T cells from PBMCs cultured with SARS-CoV-2 spike peptides, taken after COVID-19 vaccination. CDR3 coding DNA: TGTGCCAGCAGCCCAGGGGGAAGTGGCTACACCTTC. Translated: CASSPGGSGYTF.